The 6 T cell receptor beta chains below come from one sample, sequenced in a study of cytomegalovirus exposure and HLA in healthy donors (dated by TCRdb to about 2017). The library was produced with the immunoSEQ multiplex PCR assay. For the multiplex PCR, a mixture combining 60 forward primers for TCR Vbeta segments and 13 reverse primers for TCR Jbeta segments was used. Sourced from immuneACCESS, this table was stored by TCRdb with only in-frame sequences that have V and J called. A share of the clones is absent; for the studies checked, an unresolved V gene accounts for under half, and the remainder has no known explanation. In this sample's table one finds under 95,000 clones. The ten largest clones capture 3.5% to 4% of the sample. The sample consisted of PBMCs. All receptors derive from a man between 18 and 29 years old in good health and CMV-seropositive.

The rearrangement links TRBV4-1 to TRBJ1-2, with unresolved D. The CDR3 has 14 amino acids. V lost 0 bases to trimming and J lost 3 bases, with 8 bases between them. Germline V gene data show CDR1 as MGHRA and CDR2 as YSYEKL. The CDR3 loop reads CASSQEVSYYGYTF. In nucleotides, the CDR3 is TGCGCCAGCAGCCAAGAAGTTAGCTACTATGGCTACACCTTC.

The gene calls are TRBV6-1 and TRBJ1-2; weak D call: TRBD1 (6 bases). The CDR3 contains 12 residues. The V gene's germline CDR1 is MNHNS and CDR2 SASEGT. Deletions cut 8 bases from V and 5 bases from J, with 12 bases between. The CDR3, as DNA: TGTGCCAGCTCGGACAGAGCTTATGGCTACACCTTC. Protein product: CASSDRAYGYTF.

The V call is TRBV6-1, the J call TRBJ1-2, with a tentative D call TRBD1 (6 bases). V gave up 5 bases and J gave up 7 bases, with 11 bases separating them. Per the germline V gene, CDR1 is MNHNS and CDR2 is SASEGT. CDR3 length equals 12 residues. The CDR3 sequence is CASSLTGTGYTF. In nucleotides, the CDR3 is TGTGCCAGCAGTCTTACAGGGACTGGCTACACCTTC.

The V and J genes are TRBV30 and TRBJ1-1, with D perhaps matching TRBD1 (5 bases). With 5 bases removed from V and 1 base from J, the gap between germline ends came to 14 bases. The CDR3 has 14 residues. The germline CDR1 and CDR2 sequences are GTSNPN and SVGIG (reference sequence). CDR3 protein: CAWFQGFGNTEAFF. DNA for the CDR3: TGTGCCTGGTTTCAGGGCTTCGGGAACACTGAAGCTTTCTTT. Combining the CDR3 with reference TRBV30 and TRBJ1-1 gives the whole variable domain SQTIHQWPATLVQPVGSPLSLECTVEGTSNPNLYWYRQAAGRGLQLLFYSVGIGQISSEVPQNLSASRPQDRQFILSSKKLLLSDSGFYLCAWFQGFGNTEAFFGQGTRLTVV.

CDR3 in amino acids: CATSRGAGQGEGEQYF. The CDR3 DNA is TGTGCCACCAGCAGGGGAGCGGGACAGGGGGAAGGGGAGCAGTACTTC. This rearrangement joins TRBV15 to TRBJ2-7; 11 bases align to TRBD1. This CDR3 is 16 amino acids long. V shed 3 bases and J 7 bases; nucleotides not matched to a gene: 11. The germline V gene has CDR1 LNHNV and CDR2 YYDKDF (reference sequence).

The CDR3 region has the DNA TGCGCCAGCAGCCCTTACAGAGATACGCAGTATTTT. This codes for CASSPYRDTQYF. The V call is TRBV5-1, the J call TRBJ2-3, with D hard to call. The CDR3 is 12 amino acids. Trimming left V 4 bases short and J 5 bases short, with 8 bases between. Germline V CDR1 and CDR2: SGHRS, YFSETQ.